This is a list of T cell receptor beta chains from one sample in a study of T cells in Graves' hyperthyroidism and ophthalmopathy. TCRdb re-derived calls from the multiplex PCR reads in MiXCR, one entry per CDR3 protein. Of a few hundred thousand distinct CDR3 sequences listed, roughly 16% are singletons. Sequenced input: blood. The receptors were gathered from a woman aged 40 to 50 with Graves' ophthalmopathy. Each CDR3 is given with its conserved first and last residue. Fields, in order: CDR3 length, J gene, clone size, D gene, V gene, CDR3 protein, CDR3 DNA. The D gene is left open where the match is weak. Size is omitted from some rows. Given values are once, few, many or a class for expanded clones.

14,TRBJ1-5,many,.,TRBV3-1,CASSRAGNNQPQHF,TGTGCCAGCAGCCGGGCAGGGAACAATCAGCCCCAGCATTTT
13,TRBJ1-2,.,.,TRBV6-2/TRBV6-3,CASSLGNMYGYTF,TGTGCCAGCAGTTTAGGGAATATGTATGGCTACACCTTC
13,TRBJ2-5,.,TRBD1,TRBV7-3,CASSRQGWETQYF,TGTGCCAGCAGCAGACAGGGGTGGGAGACCCAGTACTTC
17,TRBJ2-1,.,TRBD2,TRBV18,CASSPLGEGRAYNEQFF,TGTGCCAGCTCACCATTGGGGGAGGGAAGGGCCTACAATGAGCAGTTCTTC
15,TRBJ2-7,.,TRBD1,TRBV28,CASSSPGQGVSEQYF,TGTGCCAGCAGTTCCCCGGGACAGGGCGTGTCCGAGCAGTACTTC
15,TRBJ2-1,many,TRBD1,TRBV3-1,CASSRGTGDYNEQFF,TGTGCCAGCAGCAGGGGGACAGGGGACTACAATGAGCAGTTCTTC
17,TRBJ2-3,few,.,TRBV11-2,CASSLILGGQNTDTQYF,TGTGCCAGCAGCTTGATTCTCGGGGGCCAAAACACAGATACGCAGTATTTT
16,TRBJ2-1,few,TRBD2,TRBV24-1,CATSDKREGRYNEQFF,TGTGCCACCAGTGATAAGCGGGAGGGCCGCTACAATGAGCAGTTCTTC
12,TRBJ1-6,.,.,TRBV27,CASSTGNSPLHF,TGTGCCAGCAGCACAGGGAATTCACCCCTCCACTTT
11,TRBJ1-2,.,.,TRBV6-2/TRBV6-3,CASRSKKGYTF,TGTGCCAGCAGGTCCAAAAAGGGCTACACCTTC
16,TRBJ1-5,.,.,TRBV6-7,CASSYRGPSSNQPQHF,TGTGCCAGCAGTTACAGAGGTCCGTCTAGCAATCAGCCCCAGCATTTT
13,TRBJ2-1,.,.,TRBV28,CASSRSTLGEQFF,TGTGCCAGCAGCCGGTCGACTTTGGGGGAGCAGTTCTTC
16,TRBJ2-5,.,TRBD1,TRBV20-1,CSAIRDRTPSEWAQYF,TGCAGTGCCATCCGGGACAGGACACCATCCGAGTGGGCCCAGTACTTC
15,TRBJ2-7,many,TRBD1,TRBV3-1,CASSQGLTGAGEQYF,TGTGCCAGCAGCCAAGGTCTCACAGGGGCCGGCGAGCAGTACTTC
12,TRBJ1-1,.,.,TRBV2,CASSQRTAEAFF,TGTGCCAGCAGTCAAAGGACAGCAGAAGCTTTCTTT
13,TRBJ2-7,.,TRBD1,TRBV20-1,CSAIRTGSGEQYF,TGCAGTGCTATCAGGACAGGGTCCGGAGAGCAGTACTTC
15,TRBJ2-3,many,.,TRBV2,CASSGLALPTDTQYF,TGTGCCAGCAGTGGCCTAGCGCTCCCCACAGATACGCAGTATTTT
17,TRBJ2-5,.,TRBD2,TRBV4-1,CASSQTGLALNQETQYF,TGCGCCAGCAGCCAGACTGGACTAGCTCTAAATCAAGAGACCCAGTACTTC
17,TRBJ2-1,few,.,TRBV14,CASSQDYGALGHNEQFF,TGTGCCAGCAGCCAAGATTATGGGGCGTTGGGACACAATGAGCAGTTCTTC
13,TRBJ1-2,few,.,TRBV20-1,CSATPGGTYGYTF,TGCAGTGCGACCCCCGGGGGGACCTATGGCTACACCTTC
14,TRBJ1-1,many,.,TRBV5-5,CASSPGRMNTEAFF,TGTGCCAGCAGCCCGGGACGGATGAACACTGAAGCTTTCTTT
16,TRBJ1-6,few,TRBD1,TRBV30,CAWSVRVTGAFSPLHF,TGTGCCTGGAGTGTACGGGTGACAGGGGCTTTTTCACCCCTCCACTTT
16,TRBJ1-6,few,TRBD1,TRBV11-2,CASSVGTGGRNSPLHF,TGTGCCAGCAGCGTAGGGACAGGGGGCCGGAATTCACCCCTCCACTTT
17,TRBJ1-6,.,TRBD1,TRBV27,CASSSSWTGNWNSPLHF,TGTGCCAGCAGTTCTTCCTGGACAGGGAATTGGAATTCACCCCTCCACTTT
12,TRBJ2-7,many,.,TRBV28,CASSSQVYEQYF,TGTGCCAGCAGTTCCCAAGTCTACGAGCAGTACTTC
14,TRBJ2-7,many,.,TRBV7-8,CASSRDTASYEQYF,TGTGCCAGCAGCCGAGACACGGCTTCCTACGAGCAGTACTTC
18,TRBJ2-2,few,.,TRBV6-1,CASSEGPHGHKNTGELFF,TGTGCCAGCAGTGAAGGGCCTCACGGCCACAAGAACACCGGGGAGCTGTTTTTT
15,TRBJ2-3,once,.,TRBV7-8,CASSLSGPYTDTQYF,TGTGCCAGCAGCCTAAGCGGGCCTTACACAGATACGCAGTATTTT
15,TRBJ2-7,few,.,TRBV20-1,CSARSPLGVGGEQYF,TGCAGTGCTAGGTCCCCGCTGGGGGTGGGTGGCGAGCAGTACTTC
13,TRBJ2-3,many,.,TRBV20-1,CSADLWGADTQYF,TGCAGTGCTGATCTTTGGGGAGCAGATACGCAGTATTTT
17,TRBJ2-2,.,.,TRBV28,CASSLGGLAASTGELFF,TGTGCCAGCAGTTTAGGGGGGCTAGCGGCCAGCACCGGGGAGCTGTTTTTT
12,TRBJ2-3,few,.,TRBV6-1,CASTVNGGTQYF,TGTGCCAGCACCGTCAATGGAGGCACGCAGTATTTT
15,TRBJ2-5,.,.,TRBV13,CASSFRGPSRETQYF,TGTGCCAGCAGCTTCCGCGGCCCATCCCGGGAGACCCAGTACTTC
17,TRBJ2-3,few,.,TRBV13,CASSFSPGGTGPDTQYF,TGTGCCAGCAGCTTCTCTCCTGGGGGGACGGGCCCAGATACGCAGTATTTT
14,TRBJ2-5,many,.,TRBV3-1,CASSQGSRGGTQYF,TGTGCCAGCAGCCAAGGTAGCCGTGGTGGTACCCAGTACTTC
12,TRBJ2-7,many,.,TRBV28,CASQRQPGEQYF,TGTGCCAGCCAGAGGCAGCCGGGCGAGCAGTACTTC
15,TRBJ1-2,.,TRBD1,TRBV18,CASSPPTGMDYGYTF,TGTGCCAGCTCACCACCGACAGGGATGGACTATGGCTACACCTTC
15,TRBJ2-7,many,TRBD2,TRBV5-1,CASSQLEGGSSEQYF,TGCGCCAGCAGCCAGCTGGAAGGCGGGAGCAGCGAGCAGTACTTC
13,TRBJ2-6,few,.,TRBV30,CAWTPSGANVLTF,TGTGCCTGGACCCCCTCTGGGGCCAACGTCCTGACTTTC
17,TRBJ2-3,many,TRBD2,TRBV3-1,CASSQDLGLAGTDTQYF,TGTGCCAGCAGCCAAGATCTGGGACTAGCGGGCACAGATACGCAGTATTTT
13,TRBJ1-3,.,.,TRBV30,CAWSRNSGNTIYF,TGTGCCTGGAGTCGAAACTCTGGAAACACCATATATTTT
15,TRBJ2-3,many,.,TRBV10-3,CAIRDVSSSTDTQYF,TGTGCCATCAGGGACGTTTCCTCTAGCACAGATACGCAGTATTTT
14,TRBJ1-2,.,.,TRBV10-3,CAISEGLPNYGYTF,TGTGCCATCAGTGAGGGGCTTCCTAACTATGGCTACACCTTC
14,TRBJ1-1,.,.,TRBV2,CASSEASTFTEAFF,TGTGCCAGCAGTGAAGCTTCCACATTCACTGAAGCTTTCTTT
16,TRBJ2-1,few,.,TRBV7-9,CASSFTVPSAYNEQFF,TGTGCCAGCAGCTTCACAGTGCCCTCTGCGTACAATGAGCAGTTCTTC
18,TRBJ1-1,many,TRBD1,TRBV20-1,CSAPVRTGGQTMNTEAFF,TGCAGTGCTCCCGTGCGGACAGGGGGCCAAACAATGAACACTGAAGCTTTCTTT
16,TRBJ1-2,many,TRBD1,TRBV7-8,CASSPGGGDRSYGYTF,TGTGCCAGCAGCCCAGGGGGTGGAGACAGATCCTATGGCTACACCTTC
14,TRBJ2-7,many,.,TRBV18,CASSPTEGGYEQYF,TGTGCCAGCTCACCTACGGAAGGGGGCTACGAGCAGTACTTC
13,TRBJ2-7,many,.,TRBV3-1,CASSQKRAYEQYF,TGTGCCAGCAGCCAGAAGAGGGCCTACGAGCAGTACTTC
17,TRBJ2-7,.,.,TRBV6-4,CASSYSALGAGGYEQYF,TGTGCCAGCAGTTACTCGGCTCTGGGGGCCGGTGGCTACGAGCAGTACTTC
15,TRBJ1-4,.,.,TRBV12-3/TRBV12-4,CASSPRTATNEKLFF,TGTGCCAGCAGCCCTAGGACAGCAACTAATGAAAAACTGTTTTTT